A single sample gave rise to the 5 T cell receptor beta chains below, sequenced in a study of long-term antiretroviral therapy in people with HIV (dated by TCRdb to 2021 to 2024). The immunoSEQ hsTCRB v3.0 assay was used at survey level resolution for TRB variable region sequencing. TCRdb provides this immuneACCESS table in a form limited to in-frame rearrangements. Some clones are lacking; in checked studies, under half of them reflect an unresolved V gene, and why the rest are absent is not known. The sample table records about 25,000 clones; 80% to 85% of these occur just once. Of the sample, about 15% is held by the ten largest clones. The sample here was unsorted PBMCs, taken roughly 4.5 years after starting antiretroviral therapy. Source of these receptors: a man aged 30 to 39 with HIV.

The gene calls are TRBV9 and TRBJ2-3; D is possibly TRBD2 (5 bases). Between the trimmed V and J ends, which lost 2 bases and 5 bases, there was a span of 18 bases. Germline values: CDR1 SGDLS, CDR2 YYNGEE. The CDR3 sequence is 16 residues long. In nucleotides, the CDR3 is TGTGCCAGCAGCGTTTCATCCCGGAGCGGAGGAGATACGCAGTATTTT. Residues: CASSVSSRSGGDTQYF.

The V call is TRBV19, the J call TRBJ1-1; D is possibly TRBD1 (5 bases). Trimming stripped 7 bases from V and 1 base from J, with 13 bases between. The CDR3 extends over 14 amino acids. CDR1 LNHDA and CDR2 SQIVND come from the germline V gene (reference sequence). The CDR3 nucleotides are TGTGCCAGTACTAAAGGGGCACCGAACACTGAAGCTTTCTTT. Translated, it gives CASTKGAPNTEAFF.

The rearrangement uses TRBV19 and TRBJ2-7; the match to TRBD1 covers 8 bases. This CDR3 contains 14 residues. The ends lost 6 bases at V and 2 bases at J; junction bases unmatched: 6. Germline values: CDR1 LNHDA, CDR2 SQIVND (reference sequence). CDR3 in amino acids: CASSPGTGTYEQYF. The CDR3 DNA sequence: TGTGCCAGTAGCCCCGGGACAGGCACCTACGAGCAGTACTTC.

The chain combines TRBV6-5 with TRBJ2-1; perhaps D is TRBD1 or TRBD2 (7 bases each). The CDR3 is 16 residues long. The germline V and J ends were trimmed by 0 bases and 8 bases, with 17 bases remaining between them. Germline lookup yields CDR1 MNHEY and CDR2 SVGAGI. The DNA of the CDR3 is TGTGCCAGCAGTTACTCTATAACCAGGGGGGGCGATGAGCAGTTCTTC. This translates into CASSYSITRGGDEQFF.

The V gene is TRBV27, the J gene TRBJ1-5, with a possible D match to TRBD1 (6 bases). V lost 5 bases and J lost 3, with 11 bases in between. CDR3 size: 14 residues. Germline CDR1 reads MNHEY; CDR2 reads SMNVEV (reference sequence). CDR3 loop: CASSLDRSNQPQHF. The CDR3 DNA is TGTGCCAGCAGTCTCGACAGGTCCAATCAGCCCCAGCATTTT.